This T cell receptor (beta chain) appears in the sequencing data of a study of graft-versus-host responses after intestinal transplantation. On the study more broadly: Recipients got multivisceral, liver-intestinal, or isolated intestinal transplants.

To note about this clone: Its antigen remains unknown.

This CDR3 has 14 amino acids. V lost 11 bases, J lost 7 bases, and 21 bases lay in between. The germline V gene encodes CDR1 ENHRY and CDR2 SYGVKD. Using immunoSEQ multiplex PCR, the repertoire was profiled, and TCRdb retains in-frame clones only, with some absent. The sample has tens of thousands of clones, around 93% seen once. This rearrangement joins TRBV10-3 to TRBJ2-1; no definite D call. The source is a human donor who was the organ donor for an intestinal transplant. The sequencing here drew on unstimulated CD4+ T cells sorted from spleen or lymph node cells, taken before transplant. In DNA, the CDR3 is TGTGCCTGCTCCCCCCAGCGTGTAGGGAATGAGCAGTTCTTC. Translation: CACSPQRVGNEQFF.